The next 8 T cell receptor beta chains were all read from a single sample in a study of T cell repertoires in cytomegalovirus infection. Their antigens remain unidentified. Each CDR3 protein gets one entry after TCRdb re-called the reads with MiXCR. The sample has 900,000 to 950,000 distinct CDR3 sequences; roughly 31% are singletons. The sequences come from cultured CD8+ T cells from PBMCs, collected from culture after CMV antigen stimulation. The receptors here all came from a human donor in good health (CMV status not recorded). Some clones in this sample may be carry-over from other donors' samples.

This clonotype has just a few counts. J is TRBJ1-5 and V is TRBV12-5; 8 bases match TRBD1. V trimming: 6 bases; J trimming: 0 bases; junction bases outside the gene matches: 7. The CDR3 is made up of 16 amino acids. The germline gives CDR1 LGHNT, CDR2 FRNRAP. CDR3 sequence (DNA): TGTGCTAGTGGACCAGACAGGGGCCTTAGCAATCAGCCCCAGCATTTT. This encodes CASGPDRGLSNQPQHF.

This clonotype was picked up a small number of times. This chain joins TRBV13 and TRBJ1-1; D uncertain. CDR1 and CDR2 (germline): PRHDT, FYEKMQ (reference sequence). CDR3 size: 15 residues. The V end was cut by 3 bases, the J end by 1 base, with 12 bases between. In nucleotides, the CDR3 is TGTGCCAGCAGCTTTTGGACGTGGGGGAACACTGAAGCTTTCTTT. This sequence encodes CASSFWTWGNTEAFF. Full variable domain (rest looked up from reference TRBV13 and TRBJ1-1): AAGVIQSPRHLIKEKRETATLKCYPIPRHDTVYWYQQGPGQDPQFLISFYEKMQSDKGSIPDRFSAQQFSDYHSELNMSSLELGDSALYFCASSFWTWGNTEAFFGQGTRLTVV.

Notes on this clonotype: The final CDR3 position lacks the conserved phenylalanine or tryptophan, pointing to a likely read error. Because the CDR3's place on the DNA is in doubt, the DNA is left out and the CDR3 is given as listed by TCRdb. The V call is TRBV7-4, the J call TRBJ1-1. From germline, CDR1 is SGHVT and CDR2 SQSDAQ. Including both end residues, the CDR3 is 20 amino acids long. CDR3 region: CASSFTREAVFWGSRIEAFS.

The CDR3 DNA sequence: TGTGCCAGTAGTACCCCCCGAAGTGTCATCCACAATGAGCAGTTCTTC. Encoded protein: CASSTPRSVIHNEQFF. The chain uses TRBV19 and TRBJ2-1; D is undetermined. CDR1 LNHDA and CDR2 SQIVND come from the germline V gene (reference sequence). Trimming shortened V by 4 bases and J by 5 bases, and 18 bases separated the two germline ends. The CDR3 runs to 16 residues. The full variable domain, its missing parts supplied by reference TRBV19 and TRBJ2-1, is DGGITQSPKYLFRKEGQNVTLSCEQNLNHDAMYWYRQDPGQGLRLIYYSQIVNDFQKGDIAEGYSVSREKKESFPLTVTSAQKNPTAFYLCASSTPRSVIHNEQFFGPGTRLTVL.

This clonotype was counted only a few times. The J gene is TRBJ2-3, the V gene TRBV6-6, with D perhaps matching TRBD1 (5 bases). Trimming stripped 4 bases from V and 1 base from J, with 15 bases between. Germline loops: CDR1 MNHNY, CDR2 SVGAGI (reference sequence). The CDR3 runs to 16 residues. CDR3 coding DNA: TGTGCCAGCAGTTTCTTATCAGGGTACGGCACAGATACGCAGTATTTT. Amino acid sequence: CASSFLSGYGTDTQYF.

The chain recombines TRBV20-1 with TRBJ2-7; D is possibly TRBD2 (5 bases). Germline CDR1 is DFQATT and CDR2 is SNEGSKA (reference sequence). With 1 base removed from V and 6 bases from J, the gap between germline ends came to 19 bases. The CDR3 loop spans 15 amino acids. The CDR3 sequence: CSARGLDFGGSEQYV. CDR3 in DNA: TGCAGTGCTAGAGGCCTTGACTTCGGAGGCTCCGAGCAGTACGTC.

This clonotype was detected only a few times. The rearrangement links TRBV11-3 to TRBJ2-1, with TRBD2 identical over 7 bases. CDR1 is SGHNT and CDR2 is YENEEA in the germline V gene. The ends lost 5 bases at V and 3 bases at J; junction bases unmatched: 1. The CDR3 consists of 13 residues. CDR3 amino acids: CASSQRDYNEQFF. The CDR3 nucleotides are TGTGCCAGCAGCCAGCGGGACTACAATGAGCAGTTCTTC.

This clonotype has more than one count but fewer than ten. The chain recombines TRBV6-1 with TRBJ1-6, with D uncertain. CDR1 is MNHNS, CDR2 SASEGT, per germline. The CDR3 is made up of 14 amino acids. V lost 4 bases and J lost 4, with 8 bases in between. The CDR3 reads CASSADGYNSPLHF. As DNA, the CDR3 is TGTGCCAGCAGTGCGGACGGTTATAATTCACCCCTCCACTTT.